This T cell receptor (beta chain) was identified during a study of breast tumors, draining lymph nodes, adjacent tissues. Overall study results and limits: Compared with lymph nodes, tumors were less diverse; compared with nontumor tissue, more. Compared with basal-like, luminal-like tumors shared significantly more repertoire with nontumor tissue.

In its sample, this clonotype was seen many times. Its antigen is unknown. V trimming: 6 bases; J trimming: 5 bases; junction bases outside the gene matches: 9. Germline assignment: CDR1 MDHEN and CDR2 SYDVKM. There are 15 residues in the CDR3. Axillary draining lymph nodes of breast cancer patients supplied the node samples. TCRdb re-derived calls from the multiplex PCR reads in MiXCR, one entry per CDR3 protein. Here the sample spans more than 200,000 distinct CDR3 sequences, roughly 30% being singletons. The sample comprised axillary lymph node tissue. V and J are TRBV28 and TRBJ2-5, with 10 nucleotides matching TRBD1. This sequence was found in a female donor with breast cancer. Some clones in this sample may be carry-over from other donors' samples. The CDR3 DNA sequence: TGTGCCAGCAGATCGGGACAGGGGACAGGTGAGACCCAGTACTTC. This encodes CASRSGQGTGETQYF.